This TCR beta chain came from a study of blood T cell repertoires in COVID-19. Study summary: Acute-phase and convalescent COVID-19 samples originated in the United States, Italy and Spain. T cells, B-cell-depleted T cells, or PBMCs provided the cDNA or gDNA that served as material.

The CDR3 has 14 amino acids. Germline V gene data show CDR1 as MNHEY and CDR2 as SVGAGI. The V gene end was trimmed by 6 bases and the J gene end by 5 bases; junction bases not matched to a gene: 10. Study processing details: By means of reference gene primer amplification, nucleated cell counts were estimated. Assay: immunoSEQ multiplex PCR; the TCRdb copy retains only in-frame clones and omits some. Clone size and V and J calls were adopted from that table, with D and trimming inferred from the DNA. The table has around 64,000 clones, approximately 90% seen once. The sample comprised peripheral blood. This receptor was identified in a man in his fifties with active COVID-19. The V and J genes are TRBV6-5 and TRBJ2-7, with 7 bases that match TRBD1. CDR3 coding DNA: TGTGCCAGCAGACCCGGACAGGATTTCGACGAGCAGTACTTC. Residues: CASRPGQDFDEQYF.